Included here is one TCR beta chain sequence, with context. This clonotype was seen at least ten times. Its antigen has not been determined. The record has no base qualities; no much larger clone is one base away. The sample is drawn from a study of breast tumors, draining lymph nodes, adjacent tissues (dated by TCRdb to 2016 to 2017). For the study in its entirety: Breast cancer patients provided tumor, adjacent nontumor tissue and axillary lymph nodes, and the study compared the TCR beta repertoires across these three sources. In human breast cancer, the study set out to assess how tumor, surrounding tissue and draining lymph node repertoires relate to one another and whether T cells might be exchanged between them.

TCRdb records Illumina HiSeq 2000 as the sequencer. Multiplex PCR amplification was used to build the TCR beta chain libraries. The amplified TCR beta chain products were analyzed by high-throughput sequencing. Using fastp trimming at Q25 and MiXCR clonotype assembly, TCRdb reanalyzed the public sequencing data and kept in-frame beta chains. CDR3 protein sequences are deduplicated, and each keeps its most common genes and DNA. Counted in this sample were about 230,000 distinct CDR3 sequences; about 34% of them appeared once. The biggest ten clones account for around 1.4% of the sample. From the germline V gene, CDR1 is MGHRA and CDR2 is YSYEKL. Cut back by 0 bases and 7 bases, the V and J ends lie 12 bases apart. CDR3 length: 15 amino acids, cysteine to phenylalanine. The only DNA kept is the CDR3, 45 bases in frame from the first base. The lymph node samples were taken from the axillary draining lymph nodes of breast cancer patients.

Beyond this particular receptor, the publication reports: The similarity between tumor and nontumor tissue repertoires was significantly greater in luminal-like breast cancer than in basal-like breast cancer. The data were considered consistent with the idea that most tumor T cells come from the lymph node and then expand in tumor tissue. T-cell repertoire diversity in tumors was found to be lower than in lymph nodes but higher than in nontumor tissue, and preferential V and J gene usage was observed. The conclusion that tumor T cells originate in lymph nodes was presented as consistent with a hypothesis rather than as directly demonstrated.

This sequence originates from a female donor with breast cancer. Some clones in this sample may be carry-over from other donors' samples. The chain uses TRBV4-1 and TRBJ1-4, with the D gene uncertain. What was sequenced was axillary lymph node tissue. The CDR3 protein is CASSQEGRVFEKLFF. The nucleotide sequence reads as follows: TGCGCCAGCAGCCAAGAGGGAAGGGTCTTTGAAAAACTGTTTTTT.